This TCR beta chain was identified during a study of identical twins. Study findings and constraints: With monozygotic twins, out-of-frame TCR alpha sharing exceeded what models estimated.

There are a few counts of this clonotype. Its target is not known. A universal primer binding site was introduced by template switching. The final cDNA contained unique molecular identifiers. Via MiXCR, TCRdb re-called the 5' RACE reads, giving one row per CDR3 protein. Found here are just under 650,000 distinct CDR3 sequences, just over 7% of them singletons; the top ten hold approximately 1.5%. Germline CDR1 and CDR2: SGHRS and YFSETQ. This CDR3 is built from 14 residues. V dropped 0 bases and J dropped 7 bases, with 13 bases sitting between them. These same data were also listed under a study on yellow fever vaccine responses in identical twins.

Sequencing was carried out using PBMCs. This clonotype was sampled from a woman younger than 35 in good health. V usage is TRBV5-1 and J usage is TRBJ1-1; D is ambiguous. This chain's CDR3 is CASSLDIRPLEAFF. The CDR3 bases are TGCGCCAGCAGCTTGGACATCCGACCCCTTGAAGCTTTCTTT.